This T cell receptor beta chain is drawn from a study of blood T cell repertoires in COVID-19. The data were produced by immunoSEQ multiplex PCR, yet TCRdb's version contains in-frame clones alone and is incomplete. This repertoire shows about 280,000 clones, roughly 85% found once; its top ten account for roughly 10%. The germline V gene encodes CDR1 SNHLY and CDR2 FYNNEI. The CDR3 totals 14 residues. On this clone itself: Its ends do not fully match the called genes, so a read error is possible.

The source of this sequence is a woman aged 45-65 years who had recovered from COVID-19. What was sequenced was peripheral blood. This chain connects TRBV2 to TRBJ2-5, with 8 positions matching TRBD2. The CDR3 DNA sequence: TGTGCCAGCTTGGCGGGGGGCCTCCAAGCGACCCAGTACTTC. Translation: CASLAGGLQATQYF.